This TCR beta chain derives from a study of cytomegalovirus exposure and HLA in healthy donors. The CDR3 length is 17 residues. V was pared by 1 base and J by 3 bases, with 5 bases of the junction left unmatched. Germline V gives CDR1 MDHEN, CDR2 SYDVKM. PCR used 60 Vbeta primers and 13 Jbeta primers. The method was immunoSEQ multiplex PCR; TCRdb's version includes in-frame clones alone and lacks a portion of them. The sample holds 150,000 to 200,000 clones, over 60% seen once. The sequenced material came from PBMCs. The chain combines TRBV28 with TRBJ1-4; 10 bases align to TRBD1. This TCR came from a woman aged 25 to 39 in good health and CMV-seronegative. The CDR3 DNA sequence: TGTGCCAGCAGTTTATCCCCCGGACAGGGGGCTAATGAAAAACTGTTTTTT. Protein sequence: CASSLSPGQGANEKLFF.